These 32 T cell receptor beta chains were all obtained from the same sample, sequenced in a study of T cell changes during pregnancy in multiple sclerosis. Method: immunoSEQ multiplex PCR; TCRdb's copy keeps in-frame clones and lacks some. This table holds about 73,000 clones, around 94% found once. The source material was peripheral blood, sampled in the third trimester of pregnancy. The receptors were gathered from a female donor in good health, enrolled as a control in a pregnancy study.

In this sample, this clone turned up once. V and J are TRBV19 and TRBJ1-1; D gene uncertain. This CDR3 is 15 amino acids long. V lost 4 bases and J 3 bases, leaving 15 bases between the germline ends. Germline lookup yields CDR1 LNHDA and CDR2 SQIVND (reference sequence). The CDR3 region has the DNA TGTGCCAGTAGTACCGGACTCCGGCGGGACACTGAAGCTTTCTTT. Translation gives CASSTGLRRDTEAFF.

The chain has TRBV4-2 and TRBJ2-1; weak D call: TRBD2 (6 bases). In germline, CDR1 is LGHNA, CDR2 YNFKEQ. The CDR3 covers 14 residues. V was trimmed by 4 bases and J by 5 bases, leaving 12 bases between them. This CDR3 is CASSPVTSHNEQFF. Written as DNA, the CDR3 is TGTGCCAGCAGCCCTGTGACTAGTCACAATGAGCAGTTCTTC.

V usage is TRBV28 and J usage is TRBJ2-7; weak D call: TRBD2 (6 bases). Trimming left V 3 bases short and J 2 bases short, with 11 bases between. This CDR3 is 14 amino acids long. Germline CDR1 reads MDHEN; CDR2 reads SYDVKM. Written as DNA, the CDR3 is TGTGCCAGCAGTTTGCGGGGTAAACCCTACGAGCAGTACTTC. This sequence encodes CASSLRGKPYEQYF. Full variable domain (remainder filled in from reference TRBV28 and TRBJ2-7): DVKVTQSSRYLVKRTGEKVFLECVQDMDHENMFWYRQDPGLGLRLIYFSYDVKMKEKGDIPEGYSVSREKKERFSLILESASTNQTSMYLCASSLRGKPYEQYFGPGTRLTVT.

This chain connects TRBV28 to TRBJ2-7, with D perhaps matching TRBD1 (7 bases). The CDR3 is 15 residues long. Trimming took 5 bases from V and 0 from J, leaving 14 bases between them. The germline V gene has CDR1 MDHEN and CDR2 SYDVKM. CDR3 nucleotide sequence: TGTGCCAGCAGTGGGGGGACAGTCAACTCCTACGAGCAGTACTTC. Protein sequence: CASSGGTVNSYEQYF. The variable domain in full, completed from reference TRBV28 and TRBJ2-7, reads DVKVTQSSRYLVKRTGEKVFLECVQDMDHENMFWYRQDPGLGLRLIYFSYDVKMKEKGDIPEGYSVSREKKERFSLILESASTNQTSMYLCASSGGTVNSYEQYFGPGTRLTVT.

The chain links TRBV7-9 to TRBJ2-1, with 9 bases identical to TRBD2. The CDR3 contains 17 residues. With 3 bases clipped from V and 6 bases from J, the junction kept 12 bases outside the gene matches. Germline V gene sequence: CDR1 SEHNR, CDR2 FQNEAQ (reference sequence). The CDR3 DNA reads as TGTGCCAGCAGCTTGGGGCCCCTAGCGGGACGTGGCAATGAGCAGTTCTTC. Encoded protein: CASSLGPLAGRGNEQFF.

V is TRBV4-1 and J is TRBJ1-4; TRBD1 is a possible D gene (6 bases). The CDR3 is 14 amino acids. V shed 4 bases and J shed 4 bases, with 10 bases lying between them. Germline assignment: CDR1 MGHRA and CDR2 YSYEKL. The CDR3 DNA sequence: TGCGCCAGCAGCCCAGGGGACATTAATGAAAAACTGTTTTTT. Protein product: CASSPGDINEKLFF.

J is TRBJ2-1 and V is TRBV28; TRBD1 agrees at 8 bases. Trimming removed 5 bases from V and 3 bases from J; junction bases left unmatched: 18. Germline V CDR1 and CDR2: MDHEN, SYDVKM. The CDR3 is made up of 19 amino acids. For the CDR3, the DNA is TGTGCCAGCAGTAACCCGGGACAGGTTCCCACCATTTACTACAATGAGCAGTTCTTC. It codes for CASSNPGQVPTIYYNEQFF.

The chain couples TRBV2 to TRBJ1-2, with TRBD1 matching 7 bases. CDR3 length: 15 residues. J gave up 1 base and V 6 bases, and 8 bases lay outside the gene matches. Germline V CDR1 and CDR2: SNHLY, FYNNEI. CDR3 residues: CASRRDRGNNYGYTF. CDR3 DNA: TGTGCCAGCAGGAGGGACAGAGGGAATAACTATGGCTACACCTTC.

CDR3 in DNA: TGTGCCAGCAGCCCATCGCTAGGCAATGAGCAGTTCTTC. It encodes CASSPSLGNEQFF. The chain uses TRBV13 and TRBJ2-1; D unresolved. This CDR3 has 13 amino acids. The ends were cut back, 5 bases at V and 6 bases at J, with 11 bases in the middle. The germline V gene encodes CDR1 PRHDT and CDR2 FYEKMQ (reference sequence).

The J gene is TRBJ2-2, the V gene TRBV10-1, with TRBD1 identical over 7 bases. CDR3 length: 14 residues. V lost 6 bases to trimming and J lost 1 base; unmatched junction nucleotides: 2. Germline V gene data show CDR1 as WNHNN and CDR2 as SYGVQD (reference sequence). The CDR3 DNA reads TGCGCCAGCAGAACAGGGGTGAACACCGGGGAGCTGTTTTTT. Translating it yields CASRTGVNTGELFF.

The rearrangement joins TRBV15 to TRBJ2-5; no clear D gene. Germline V gives CDR1 LNHNV, CDR2 YYDKDF (reference sequence). The CDR3 extends over 12 amino acids. Trimming removed 1 base from V and 4 bases from J, with 4 bases in between. CDR3 bases: TGTGCCACCAGCAGAGGCGGAGAGACCCAGTACTTC. Translated: CATSRGGETQYF.

The gene calls are TRBV4-1 and TRBJ1-4, with 7 bases identical to TRBD1. V trimming: 1 base; J trimming: 8 bases; junction bases outside the gene matches: 7. The germline CDR1 and CDR2 sequences are MGHRA and YSYEKL. CDR3 length equals 15 residues. CDR3 sequence: CASSQVDRVGEKLFF. CDR3 DNA sequence: TGCGCCAGCAGCCAAGTTGACAGGGTGGGGGAAAAACTGTTTTTT.

This rearrangement joins TRBV28 to TRBJ2-7; 11 bases align to TRBD2. Losses at the gene ends were 6 bases for V and 7 bases for J; bases not matched to a gene: 8. CDR1 and CDR2 (germline): MDHEN, SYDVKM. The CDR3 length is 14 residues. The CDR3 sequence: CASSANGLAGEQYF. The CDR3 DNA sequence: TGTGCCAGCAGCGCCAATGGACTAGCGGGTGAGCAGTACTTC. The whole variable domain, remainder taken from reference TRBV28 and TRBJ2-7, is DVKVTQSSRYLVKRTGEKVFLECVQDMDHENMFWYRQDPGLGLRLIYFSYDVKMKEKGDIPEGYSVSREKKERFSLILESASTNQTSMYLCASSANGLAGEQYFGPGTRLTVT.

The table lists this clone with a count of one. The CDR3 sequence: CAISLGGQLTDTQYF. CDR3 sequence (DNA): TGTGCCATCAGCTTGGGGGGACAGCTGACAGATACGCAGTATTTT. The chain joins TRBV10-3 to TRBJ2-3, with D perhaps matching TRBD1 (7 bases). The CDR3 covers 15 residues. The germline V and J ends were trimmed by 6 bases and 3 bases, with 16 bases remaining between them. Germline V gene sequence: CDR1 ENHRY, CDR2 SYGVKD.

V usage is TRBV28 and J usage is TRBJ1-6; 8 bases are a match to TRBD1. The V segment lost 6 bases and the J segment 2 bases; nucleotides outside the gene matches: 6. The CDR3 consists of 16 residues. Per the germline V gene, CDR1 is MDHEN and CDR2 is SYDVKM. In DNA, the CDR3 is TGTGCCAGCAGCCCGGACAGGGATACCTATAATTCACCCCTCCACTTT. Encoded protein: CASSPDRDTYNSPLHF. Looking up the rest from reference TRBV28 and TRBJ1-6 gives the full variable domain: DVKVTQSSRYLVKRTGEKVFLECVQDMDHENMFWYRQDPGLGLRLIYFSYDVKMKEKGDIPEGYSVSREKKERFSLILESASTNQTSMYLCASSPDRDTYNSPLHFGNGTRLTVT.

The CDR3 nucleotides are TGTGCCAGTAGCCAGCCCCGGGGGGCCGCTGAAGCTTTCTTT. Residues: CASSQPRGAAEAFF. This sequence joins TRBV19 and TRBJ1-1, with D possibly being TRBD1 (6 bases). Germline CDR1 and CDR2: LNHDA and SQIVND (reference sequence). With 6 bases removed from V and 6 bases from J, the gap between germline ends came to 17 bases. The CDR3 is 14 residues long.

The chain carries TRBV18 and TRBJ1-5; the D gene is possibly TRBD1 (6 bases). This CDR3 spans 12 amino acids. V was shortened by 3 bases and J by 11 bases, with 11 bases between the two germline ends. CDR1 and CDR2 (germline): KGHSH, LQKENI. CDR3 in amino acids: CASSPPGESQHF. The CDR3 DNA sequence: TGTGCCAGCTCACCTCCAGGGGAGTCCCAGCATTTT.

The rearrangement uses TRBV10-3 and TRBJ1-2, with D hard to call. The V gene lost 3 bases and the J gene lost 2 bases, with 7 bases spanning the gap. The germline V gene encodes CDR1 ENHRY and CDR2 SYGVKD. CDR3 size: 13 residues. As DNA, the CDR3 is TGTGCCATCAGTGATCGGGAGAACTATGGCTACACCTTC. Amino acids: CAISDRENYGYTF.

The chain combines TRBV2 with TRBJ1-2; D is unclear. The CDR3 is made up of 14 amino acids. Germline CDR1 and CDR2: SNHLY and FYNNEI. Between the trimmed V and J ends, which lost 3 bases and 4 bases, there was a span of 12 bases. CDR3 DNA sequence: TGTGCCAGCAGTGAGAATGGAGCGGGCTATGGCTACACCTTC. It encodes CASSENGAGYGYTF.

The chain combines TRBV7-8 with TRBJ2-1; tentatively, D is TRBD1 (5 bases). Germline V gene sequence: CDR1 SGHVS, CDR2 FQNEAQ. Deletions cut 1 base from V and 8 bases from J, with 21 bases between. This CDR3 has 17 amino acids. The CDR3 here is CASSLGGSLKVIYEQFF. The CDR3 DNA reads TGTGCCAGCAGCTTAGGGGGCTCTTTGAAAGTAATCTATGAGCAGTTCTTC.

The table lists this clone with a count of one. This rearrangement joins TRBV5-1 to TRBJ1-2; D perhaps matches TRBD1 (6 bases). In germline, CDR1 is SGHRS, CDR2 YFSETQ. The CDR3 is 14 amino acids. Trimming cost V 0 bases and J 7 bases, with 13 bases left between them. CDR3 amino acids: CASSLEQGFSGYTF. The CDR3 DNA reads TGCGCCAGCAGCTTGGAACAGGGCTTTAGTGGCTACACCTTC.

The chain joins TRBV19 to TRBJ2-7; TRBD1 is a possible D gene (6 bases). The germline CDR1 and CDR2 sequences are LNHDA and SQIVND (reference sequence). This CDR3 region has 15 residues. V was cut by 1 base and J by 3 bases, with 13 bases left in between. The CDR3 protein is CASSIGRQAHYEQYF. CDR3 DNA sequence: TGTGCCAGTAGTATAGGGCGACAGGCCCACTACGAGCAGTACTTC.

The rearrangement links TRBV5-1 to TRBJ2-5; 7 positions agree with TRBD1. Unmatched junction bases numbered 10, after V lost 3 bases and J lost 5 bases. The CDR3 has 15 residues. Germline CDR1 reads SGHRS; CDR2 reads YFSETQ. CDR3 sequence: CASSSTGKGRETQYF. Written as DNA, the CDR3 is TGCGCCAGCAGCTCGACAGGGAAGGGACGGGAGACCCAGTACTTC.

This clone appeared a single time. The V call is TRBV27, the J call TRBJ2-2; D perhaps matches TRBD1 (6 bases). The CDR3 runs 15 residues. V lost 5 bases to trimming and J lost 4 bases, with 14 bases between them. In germline, CDR1 is MNHEY, CDR2 SMNVEV (reference sequence). The CDR3 DNA sequence: TGTGCCAGCAGTCCCTACCTACAGGGCACCGGGGAGCTGTTTTTT. It specifies CASSPYLQGTGELFF.

This chain links TRBV29-1 with TRBJ1-3; D not resolved. Deletions cut 7 bases from V and 4 bases from J, with 8 bases between. Germline V gene sequence: CDR1 SQVTM, CDR2 ANQGSEA. CDR3 length: 11 residues. CDR3 region: CSGVGGNTIYF. The CDR3 region has the DNA TGCAGCGGGGTGGGCGGAAACACCATATATTTT.

The rearrangement joins TRBV27 to TRBJ2-3; 9 positions match TRBD1. Germline CDR1 is MNHEY and CDR2 is SMNVEV (reference sequence). Germline trimming cut 5 bases from V and 5 bases from J; bases unmatched to any gene: 5. This CDR3 contains 14 residues. The CDR3 bases are TGTGCCAGCAGTCCCGGGACAGGGAGAGATACGCAGTATTTT. The encoded protein is CASSPGTGRDTQYF.

This clone was seen more than once but under ten times. V usage is TRBV4-1 and J usage is TRBJ1-6, with D unresolved. Germline V CDR1 and CDR2: MGHRA, YSYEKL. This CDR3 comprises 17 residues. The ends were cut back, 4 bases at V and 5 bases at J, with 18 bases in the middle. CDR3 sequence: CASSLTSIIRDNSPLHF. The DNA for the CDR3 is TGCGCCAGCAGCCTAACCTCTATAATTCGGGATAATTCACCCCTCCACTTT.

The chain couples TRBV9 to TRBJ2-5; 13 nucleotides match TRBD2. Germline CDR1 and CDR2: SGDLS and YYNGEE. V gave up 3 bases and J gave up 4 bases; unmatched junction bases: 6. This CDR3 region has 16 residues. The CDR3 region is CASSDGLAGVPETQYF. DNA for the CDR3: TGTGCCAGCAGCGACGGACTAGCGGGGGTACCAGAGACCCAGTACTTC.

The chain is built from TRBV6-5 and TRBJ1-4; the match to TRBD1 covers 9 bases. The V gene end was trimmed by 6 bases and the J gene end by 8 bases; junction bases not matched to a gene: 7. In germline, CDR1 is MNHEY, CDR2 SVGAGI. This CDR3 has 14 residues. Here the CDR3 reads CASSRDRVEEKLFF. CDR3 DNA: TGTGCCAGCAGCCGGGACAGGGTGGAAGAAAAACTGTTTTTT.

V and J are TRBV5-5 and TRBJ2-5, with 7 bases that match TRBD1. The CDR3 has 13 residues. V trimming: 1 base; J trimming: 3 bases; junction bases outside the gene matches: 0. From germline, CDR1 is SGHKS and CDR2 YYEKEE (reference sequence). The CDR3 here is CASSLQGEETQYF. In DNA form, the CDR3 reads TGTGCCAGCAGCTTGCAGGGGGAAGAGACCCAGTACTTC.

The chain joins TRBV6-1 to TRBJ1-1, with D uncertain. In germline, CDR1 is MNHNS, CDR2 SASEGT. The CDR3 length is 14 residues. V was shortened by 6 bases and J by 1 base, with 12 bases between the two germline ends. This chain's CDR3 is CASRVDNKNTEAFF. CDR3 nucleotides: TGTGCCAGCAGGGTCGACAACAAGAACACTGAAGCTTTCTTT.

This clone was counted once. V is TRBV5-1 and J is TRBJ2-1, with 9 positions matching TRBD2. The length of the CDR3 is 19 residues. Germline values: CDR1 SGHRS, CDR2 YFSETQ. J was trimmed by 2 bases and V by 0 bases; bases with no gene match: 12. CDR3 loop: CASSLEASGDILAYNEQFF. In nucleotides, the CDR3 is TGCGCCAGCAGCTTGGAGGCTAGCGGGGATATTCTGGCCTACAATGAGCAGTTCTTC.